The clone carrying this TCR beta chain was seen once. The data stem from a study of blood T cell repertoires in COVID-19. Germline V gives CDR1 MDHEN, CDR2 SYDVKM. The CDR3 length is 14 residues. Trimming removed 6 bases at V and 7 bases at J, with 13 bases between. In the original analysis: How many nucleated cells were present was estimated from reference gene primer amplification. TCRdb keeps only in-frame clones here, not all; method: immunoSEQ multiplex PCR. V, J and clone size reflect that table, while D and trimming were determined from the DNA. Among about 40,000 clones listed, about 89% were seen once.

The sequence was collected from a man in his fifties or sixties with active COVID-19. Material for sequencing was peripheral blood. The chain uses TRBV28 and TRBJ1-6, with a weak D call TRBD1 (5 bases). This CDR3 reads CASRGGRINSPLHF. The CDR3 nucleotides are TGTGCCAGCAGGGGGGGACGGATAAATTCACCCCTCCACTTT.